This record looks at one TCR beta chain sequence and its context. Profiled with immunoSEQ multiplex PCR; TCRdb holds only in-frame clones, not every one. The data contain tens of thousands of clones, roughly 90% of them singletons. The germline gives CDR1 SGHAT, CDR2 FQNNGV. Trimming took 5 bases from V and 4 from J, leaving 11 bases between them. The CDR3 runs to 13 residues. The data stem from a study of T cell changes during pregnancy in multiple sclerosis. This specimen consisted of CD4+ T cells from peripheral blood mononuclear cells, obtained after pregnancy. The gene calls are TRBV11-2 and TRBJ2-5; D perhaps matches TRBD1 (6 bases). This receptor was taken from a female donor with multiple sclerosis, enrolled in a pregnancy study. Here the CDR3 DNA reads TGTGCCAGCAGCCTTGGGACACTAGAGACCCAGTACTTC. This codes for CASSLGTLETQYF.